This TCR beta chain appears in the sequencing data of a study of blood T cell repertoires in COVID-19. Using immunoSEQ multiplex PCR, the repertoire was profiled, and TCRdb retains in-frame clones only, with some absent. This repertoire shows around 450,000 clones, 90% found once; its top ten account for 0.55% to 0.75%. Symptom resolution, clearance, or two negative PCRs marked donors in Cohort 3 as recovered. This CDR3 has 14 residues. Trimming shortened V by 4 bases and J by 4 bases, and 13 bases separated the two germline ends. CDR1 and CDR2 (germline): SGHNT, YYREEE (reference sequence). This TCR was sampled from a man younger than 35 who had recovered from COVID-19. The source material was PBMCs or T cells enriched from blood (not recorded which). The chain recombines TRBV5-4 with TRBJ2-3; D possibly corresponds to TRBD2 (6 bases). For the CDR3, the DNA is TGTGCCAGCAGCGAACGGAGGGGTCCAGATACGCAGTATTTT. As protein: CASSERRGPDTQYF.